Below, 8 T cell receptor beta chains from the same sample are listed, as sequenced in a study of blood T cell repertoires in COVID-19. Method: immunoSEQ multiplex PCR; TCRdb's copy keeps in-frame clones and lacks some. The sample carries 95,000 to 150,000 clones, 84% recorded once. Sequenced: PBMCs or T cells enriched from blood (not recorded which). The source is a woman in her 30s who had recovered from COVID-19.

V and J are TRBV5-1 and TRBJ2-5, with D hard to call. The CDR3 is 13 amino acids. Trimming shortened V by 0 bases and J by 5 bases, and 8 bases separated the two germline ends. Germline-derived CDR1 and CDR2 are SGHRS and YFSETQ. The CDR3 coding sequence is TGCGCCAGCAGCTTGGTACTGAGGGAGACCCAGTACTTC. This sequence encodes CASSLVLRETQYF.

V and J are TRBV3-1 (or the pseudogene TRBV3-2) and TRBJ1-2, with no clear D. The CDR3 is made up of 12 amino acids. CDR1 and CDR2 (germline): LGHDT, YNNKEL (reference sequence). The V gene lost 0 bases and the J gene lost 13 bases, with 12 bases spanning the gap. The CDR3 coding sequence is TGTGCCAGCAGCCAAGAATTTTCCGAAGCCACCTTC. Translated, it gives CASSQEFSEATF.

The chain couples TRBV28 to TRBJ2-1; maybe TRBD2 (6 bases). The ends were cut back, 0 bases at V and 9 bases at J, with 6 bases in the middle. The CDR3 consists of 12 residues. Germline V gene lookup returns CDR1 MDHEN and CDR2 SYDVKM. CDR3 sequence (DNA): TGTGCCAGCAGTTTATGGGGAGGTGAGCAGTTCTTC. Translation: CASSLWGGEQFF.

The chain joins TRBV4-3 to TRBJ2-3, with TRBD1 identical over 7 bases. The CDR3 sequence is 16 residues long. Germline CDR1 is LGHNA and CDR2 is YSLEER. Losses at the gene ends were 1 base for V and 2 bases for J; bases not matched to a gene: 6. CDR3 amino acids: CASSQARDRNTDTQYF. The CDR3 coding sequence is TGCGCCAGCAGCCAAGCCCGGGACAGAAACACAGATACGCAGTATTTT.

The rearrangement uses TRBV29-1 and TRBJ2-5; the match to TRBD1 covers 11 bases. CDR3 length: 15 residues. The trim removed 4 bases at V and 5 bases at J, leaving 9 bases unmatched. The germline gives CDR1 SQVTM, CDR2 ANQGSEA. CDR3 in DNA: TGCAGCGTTGGACCCGGGACAGGGGGTGGGGAGACCCAGTACTTC. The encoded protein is CSVGPGTGGGETQYF. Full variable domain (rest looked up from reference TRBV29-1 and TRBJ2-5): SAVISQKPSRDICQRGTSLTIQCQVDSQVTMMFWYRQQPGQSLTLIATANQGSEATYESGFVIDKFPISRPNLTFSTLTVSNMSPEDSSIYLCSVGPGTGGGETQYFGPGTRLLVL.

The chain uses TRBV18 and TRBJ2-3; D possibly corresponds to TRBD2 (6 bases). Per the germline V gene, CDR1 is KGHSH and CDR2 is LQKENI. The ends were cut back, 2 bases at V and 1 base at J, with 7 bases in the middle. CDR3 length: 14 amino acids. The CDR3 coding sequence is TGTGCCAGCTCACCATCGGGGGGCACAGATACGCAGTATTTT. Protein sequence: CASSPSGGTDTQYF.

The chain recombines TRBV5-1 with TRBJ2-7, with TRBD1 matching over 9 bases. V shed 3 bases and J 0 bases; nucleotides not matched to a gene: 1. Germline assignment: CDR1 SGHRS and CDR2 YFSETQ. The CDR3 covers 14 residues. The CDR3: CASSSTGGSYEQYF. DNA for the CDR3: TGCGCCAGCAGCTCGACAGGGGGCTCCTACGAGCAGTACTTC. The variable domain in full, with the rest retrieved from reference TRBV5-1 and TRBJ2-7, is KAGVTQTPRYLIKTRGQQVTLSCSPISGHRSVSWYQQTPGQGLQFLFEYFSETQRNKGNFPGRFSGRQFSNSRSEMNVSTLELGDSALYLCASSSTGGSYEQYFGPGTRLTVT.

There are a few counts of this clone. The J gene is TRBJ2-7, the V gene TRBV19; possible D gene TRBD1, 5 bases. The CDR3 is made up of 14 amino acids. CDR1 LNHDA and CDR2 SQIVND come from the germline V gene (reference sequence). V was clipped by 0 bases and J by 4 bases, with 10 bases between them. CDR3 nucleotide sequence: TGTGCCAGTAGTATAGATCGATACAGGTACGAGCAGTACTTC. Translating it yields CASSIDRYRYEQYF.